In this sample, the clone carrying this TCR beta chain turned up many times. Construction of the TCRbeta library involved unique molecular identifiers. Each CDR3 protein is one row after TCRdb ran MiXCR on the PCR reads. The data show some 200,000 distinct CDR3 sequences, 9.7% seen once. With 7 bases removed from V and 6 bases from J, the gap between germline ends came to 22 bases. The CDR3 runs to 15 residues. Germline CDR1 SGHRS, CDR2 YFSETQ. The data derive from a study of T-cell reconstitution after alpha-beta-depleted transplantation in children. The receptor was derived from a human donor who donated a stem cell graft to a child with SCID. The chain combines TRBV5-1 with TRBJ1-1; a possible D gene is TRBD1 (6 bases). Specimen: PBMCs from the stem cell graft donor, collected from the stem cell graft. CDR3 region: CASSPGRQAFSEAFF. Here the CDR3 DNA reads TGCGCCAGCTCGCCAGGTCGACAGGCGTTCTCTGAAGCTTTCTTT.